This TCR beta chain was identified during a study of T cell repertoires in cytomegalovirus infection. Whole-study context: CMV epitopes that were recently identified and HLA-C-restricted were used alongside well-studied HLA-B-restricted ones. Shared public TCR beta signatures pointed to both CMV infection and a matching HLA type.

Points from the study as a whole: Clonotype analysis showed dominance of the ex vivo response by HLA-C-restricted CMV-specific TCR beta clonotypes. Cumulated frequencies of public TCR beta families served to identify carriers of CMV plus the relevant HLA.

Looked up from germline, CDR1 is MGHRA and CDR2 is YSYEKL. The V gene lost 1 base and the J gene lost 1 base, with 14 bases spanning the gap. The CDR3 length is 17 residues. TCRdb re-analysed the reads in MiXCR, keeping a single row per CDR3 protein. The sample lists around 77,000 distinct CDR3 sequences, approximately 22% occurring once. As concerns this clonotype: Antigen: not known.

This specimen was CD8+ T cells from cultured PBMCs, taken from culture after CMV antigen stimulation. This TCR derives from a human donor in good health (CMV status not recorded). Some clones in this sample may be carry-over from other donors' samples. The rearrangement links TRBV4-1 to TRBJ1-5, with D unclear. CDR3: CASSQVWDGDSNQPQHF. In DNA form, the CDR3 reads TGCGCCAGCAGCCAAGTATGGGATGGAGACAGCAATCAGCCCCAGCATTTT.